This paragraph reports one T cell receptor (beta chain). Germline-derived CDR1 and CDR2 are LNHDA and SQIVND (reference sequence). V trimming: 6 bases; J trimming: 1 base; junction bases outside the gene matches: 9. The CDR3 extends over 16 amino acids. The data were taken from a study of blood T cell repertoires in COVID-19. As originally analysed: Estimated nucleated cell counts came from reference gene primer amplification. Here immunoSEQ multiplex PCR was the method, and the copy in TCRdb shows in-frame clones only, minus some. Clonal size and the V and J genes are those of that table, whereas D and trimming came from the DNA. The sample has fewer than 75,000 clones; around 79% are singletons.

Source material: peripheral blood. This clonotype originated in a man aged 60 to 69 with acute or convalescent COVID-19. This chain uses TRBV19 with TRBJ2-3; 8 bases are shared with TRBD2. The CDR3 protein is CASSPGRAGRTDTQYF. The CDR3 coding sequence is TGTGCCAGTAGCCCCGGGAGGGCAGGCCGCACAGATACGCAGTATTTT.